The 4 T cell receptor beta chains listed next were all sequenced from one sample in a study of CD8+ T cells in alopecia areata. The sequencing template was cDNA reverse transcribed from extracted RNA. TCRdb's table, derived via immunoSEQ multiplex PCR, lists solely in-frame clones and lacks some. The sample shows around 170,000 clones, approximately 50% of them seen only once. Treatment denoted: oral pan-JAK inhibitor, 5-10 mg twice daily. The sample was CD8+ T cells sorted from blood, taken around week 52, from a patient treated with tofacitinib. The origin of the receptors is a human donor with alopecia areata.

This clone was seen just once. V is TRBV6-5 and J is TRBJ2-5; D gene ambiguous. Trimming left V 4 bases short and J 5 bases short, with 17 bases between. Looked up from germline, CDR1 is MNHEY and CDR2 is SVGAGI. This CDR3 contains 15 residues. The CDR3 DNA follows: TGTGCCAGCAGTTCCAGTGACGGTTTTATCGAGACCCAGTACTTC. Its translation is CASSSSDGFIETQYF.

The V gene is TRBV7-3, the J gene TRBJ1-5, with D hard to call. Germline CDR1 and CDR2: SGHTA and FQGTGA. The CDR3 runs 13 residues. Trimming removed 1 base at V and 0 bases at J, with 1 base between. In nucleotides, the CDR3 is TGTGCCAGCAGCTTAAGTAGCAATCAGCCCCAGCATTTT. It is translated as CASSLSSNQPQHF.

The V and J genes are TRBV6-5 and TRBJ2-5, with no clear D. V shed 0 bases and J shed 1 base, with 12 bases lying between them. CDR3 length: 16 amino acids. Germline assignment: CDR1 MNHEY and CDR2 SVGAGI. CDR3 nucleotides: TGTGCCAGCAGTTACTCGGGGTCTGAGGCCCAAGAGACCCAGTACTTC. It codes for CASSYSGSEAQETQYF.

The chain carries TRBV10-3 and TRBJ2-7; D perhaps matches TRBD2 (6 bases). Between the trimmed V and J ends, which lost 0 bases and 0 bases, there was a span of 9 bases. This CDR3 is 15 amino acids long. Germline CDR1 reads ENHRY; CDR2 reads SYGVKD. The CDR3 region is CAISESGRYSYEQYF. The CDR3 DNA sequence: TGTGCCATCAGTGAGTCGGGGAGGTACTCCTACGAGCAGTACTTC.